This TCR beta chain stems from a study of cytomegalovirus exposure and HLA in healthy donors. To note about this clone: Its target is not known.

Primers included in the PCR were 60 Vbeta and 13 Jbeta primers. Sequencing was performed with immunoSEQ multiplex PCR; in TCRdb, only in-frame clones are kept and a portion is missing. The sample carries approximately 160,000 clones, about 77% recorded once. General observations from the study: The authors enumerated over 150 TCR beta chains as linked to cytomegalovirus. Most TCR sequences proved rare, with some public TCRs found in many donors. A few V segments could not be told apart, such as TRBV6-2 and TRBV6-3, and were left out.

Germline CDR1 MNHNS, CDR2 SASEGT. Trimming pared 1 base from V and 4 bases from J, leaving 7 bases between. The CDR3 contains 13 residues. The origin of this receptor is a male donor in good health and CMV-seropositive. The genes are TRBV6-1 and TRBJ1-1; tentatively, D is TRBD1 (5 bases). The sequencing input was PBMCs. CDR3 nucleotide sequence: TGTGCCAGCAGTGAAGGAAGGGGCACTGAAGCTTTCTTT. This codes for CASSEGRGTEAFF.